These 12 T cell receptor beta chains share one sample of origin, sequenced in a study of shared clonotypes between healthy human individuals. Libraries were prepared by immunoSEQ multiplex PCR; TCRdb keeps only in-frame clonotypes and omits some of them. Of over 850,000 clones listed, approximately 78% were seen once; the top ten hold 0.61%. Sequencing was done on a sample of memory CD4+ T cells from PBMCs. Described subset: CD45RA-negative fraction. These receptor sequences come from a man in his late teens or twenties in good health. Some clones in this sample may be carry-over from other donors' samples.

This clone was recorded a few times. Here the CDR3 reads CASSLIYGKLFF. The CDR3 DNA follows: TGTGCCAGCAGCTTAATTTATGGAAAACTGTTTTTT. This chain links TRBV7-2 with TRBJ1-4; D unclear. CDR3 length equals 12 residues. The germline gives CDR1 SGHTA, CDR2 FQGNSA. Trimming removed 2 bases from V and 10 bases from J, with 8 bases in between. The complete variable domain, with remaining parts taken from reference TRBV7-2 and TRBJ1-4, reads GAGVSQSPSNKVTEKGKDVELRCDPISGHTALYWYRQSLGQGLEFLIYFQGNSAPDKSGLPSDRFSAERTGGSVSTLTIQRTQQEDSAVYLCASSLIYGKLFFGSGTQLSVL.

The V gene is TRBV4-3, the J gene TRBJ2-2; 7 nucleotides match TRBD1. This CDR3 has 17 residues. Unmatched junction bases numbered 13, after V lost 4 bases and J lost 5 bases. CDR1 LGHNA and CDR2 YSLEER come from the germline V gene. The CDR3 loop reads CASSLPPPGRGTGELFF. As DNA, the CDR3 is TGCGCCAGCAGCCTACCCCCTCCGGGCAGGGGGACCGGGGAGCTGTTTTTT.

CDR3 DNA sequence: TGCGCCAGCAGCCAAGATTGGCGGCAGGGTGGCTATGAGCAGTTCTTC. Encoded protein: CASSQDWRQGGYEQFF. The chain carries TRBV4-3 and TRBJ2-1; D possibly corresponds to TRBD1 (5 bases). The germline CDR1 and CDR2 sequences are LGHNA and YSLEER. V lost 0 bases to trimming and J lost 8 bases, with 17 bases between them. This CDR3 has 16 amino acids.

The CDR3 is CAWSTPGLGGEQYF. CDR3 DNA: TGTGCCTGGAGTACGCCGGGCCTTGGTGGCGAGCAGTACTTC. This sequence joins TRBV30 and TRBJ2-5; D ambiguous. The DNA end is more similar to TRBJ2-7, so the J call may be wrong. This CDR3 contains 14 residues. Germline values: CDR1 GTSNPN, CDR2 SVGIG (reference sequence).

V and J are TRBV9 and TRBJ2-4; D is undetermined. Germline V gives CDR1 SGDLS, CDR2 YYNGEE. Trimming stripped 3 bases from V and 0 bases from J, with 10 bases between. The CDR3 is made up of 15 amino acids. The CDR3 coding sequence is TGTGCCAGCAGCGGCGGTCGGCTAGCCAAAAACATTCAGTACTTC. Residues: CASSGGRLAKNIQYF.

Of note for this clone: This sample also contains other DNA sequences that code for the same CDR3. V usage is TRBV10-2 and J usage is TRBJ2-1; D unclear. Germline CDR1 reads WSHSY; CDR2 reads SAAADI. V lost 4 bases, J lost 4 bases, and 2 bases lay in between. This CDR3 contains 11 residues. CDR3 coding DNA: TGCGCCAGCAGTGGGTACAATGAGCAGTTCTTC. Translation gives CASSGYNEQFF.

The table lists this clone with many counts. This chain links TRBV19 with TRBJ1-1, with D perhaps TRBD1 (6 bases). Germline lookup yields CDR1 LNHDA and CDR2 SQIVND (reference sequence). The CDR3 runs to 12 residues. Deletions cut 7 bases from V and 1 base from J, with 7 bases between. The DNA for the CDR3 is TGTGCCAGTATAGGGGGGAACACTGAAGCTTTCTTT. Translated: CASIGGNTEAFF.

V is TRBV7-9 and J is TRBJ1-3; no definite D call. Trimming shortened V by 6 bases and J by 4 bases, and 16 bases separated the two germline ends. The CDR3 runs to 15 residues. CDR1 and CDR2 from the germline V gene are SEHNR and FQNEAQ (reference sequence). The DNA for the CDR3 is TGTGCCAGCAGGCTTCTAACGGTCGCGGGAAACACCATATATTTT. As protein: CASRLLTVAGNTIYF.

Note on this clone: A far larger clone is off by one base, so a read error is likely. Different DNA sequences within this sample yield the same CDR3. The rearrangement joins TRBV10-2 to TRBJ2-2, with 7 bases identical to TRBD2. This CDR3 spans 16 amino acids. J lost 3 bases, V lost 6 bases, and 10 bases had no gene match. Germline V gene sequence: CDR1 WSHSY, CDR2 SAAADI. This CDR3 is CASSEHQAGDTGELFF. In nucleotides, the CDR3 is TGCGCCAGCAGCGAGCATCAGGCGGGAGACACCGGGGAGCTGTTTTTT.

This clone has just one count. V gene TRBV28 combines with J gene TRBJ1-4, with 9 nucleotides matching TRBD1. The germline CDR1 and CDR2 sequences are MDHEN and SYDVKM. Trimming took 6 bases from V and 7 from J; bases not matched to a gene: 12. There are 16 residues in the CDR3. Here the CDR3 reads CASSRPGQGIGEKLFF. In nucleotides, the CDR3 is TGTGCCAGCAGCCGTCCGGGACAGGGTATTGGTGAAAAACTGTTTTTT.

This clone was seen more than once but under ten times. This rearrangement joins TRBV7-6 to TRBJ2-2; perhaps D is TRBD1 or TRBD2 (5 bases each). Trimming cost V 3 bases and J 4 bases, with 12 bases left between them. The CDR3 runs to 15 residues. CDR1 is SGHVS and CDR2 is FNYEAQ in the germline V gene. The CDR3 region is CASSFYIGGTGELFF. The CDR3 nucleotides read TGTGCCAGCAGCTTTTACATTGGGGGCACCGGGGAGCTGTTTTTT.

This clone was recorded once. This chain links TRBV5-4 with TRBJ2-1; 8 bases match TRBD2. The CDR3 has 16 residues. CDR1 is SGHNT and CDR2 is YYREEE in the germline V gene (reference sequence). The V gene end was trimmed by 0 bases and the J gene end by 7 bases; junction bases not matched to a gene: 9. In DNA, the CDR3 is TGTGCCAGCAGCTTGGCCGGGACTAGAGTTAGTAATGAGCAGTTCTTC. Translating it yields CASSLAGTRVSNEQFF.